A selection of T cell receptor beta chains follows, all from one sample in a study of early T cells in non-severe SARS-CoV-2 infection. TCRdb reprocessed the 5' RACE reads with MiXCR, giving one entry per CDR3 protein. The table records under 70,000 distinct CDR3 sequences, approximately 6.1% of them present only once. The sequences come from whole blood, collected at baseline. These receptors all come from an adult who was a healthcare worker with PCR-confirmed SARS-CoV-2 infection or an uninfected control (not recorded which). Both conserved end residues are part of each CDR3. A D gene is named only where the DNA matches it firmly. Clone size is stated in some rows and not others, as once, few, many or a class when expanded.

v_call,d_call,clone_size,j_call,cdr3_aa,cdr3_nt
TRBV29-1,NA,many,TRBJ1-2,CSVGTQEFYGYTF,TGCAGCGTTGGGACCCAGGAGTTTTATGGCTACACCTTC
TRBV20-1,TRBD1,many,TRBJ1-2,CSARGQGAGYTF,TGCAGTGCTAGAGGACAGGGTGCTGGCTACACCTTC
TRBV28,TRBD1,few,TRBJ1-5,CASNLPGQNQPQHF,TGTGCCAGCAATCTGCCGGGACAGAATCAGCCCCAGCATTTT
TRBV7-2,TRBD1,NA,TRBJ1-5,CASSWGQGLSNQPQHF,TGTGCCAGCAGCTGGGGACAGGGGCTAAGCAATCAGCCCCAGCATTTT
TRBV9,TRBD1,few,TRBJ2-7,CASSGTGLTYEQYF,TGTGCCAGCAGCGGGACAGGGCTTACCTACGAGCAGTACTTC
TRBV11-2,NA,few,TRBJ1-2,CASSSQEGRGVDYGYTF,TGTGCCAGCAGCTCTCAGGAGGGCAGGGGAGTAGACTATGGCTACACCTTC
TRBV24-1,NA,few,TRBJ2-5,CATSGSVPETQYF,TGTGCCACCTCCGGATCGGTCCCAGAGACCCAGTACTTC
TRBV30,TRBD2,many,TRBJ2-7,CAWSVSGDSYEQYF,TGTGCCTGGAGTGTCAGCGGGGACTCCTACGAGCAGTACTTC
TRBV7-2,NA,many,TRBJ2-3,CASSRYVVGTDTQYF,TGTGCCAGCAGCCGATACGTGGTCGGCACAGATACGCAGTATTTT
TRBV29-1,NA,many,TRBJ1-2,CSVASNYGYTF,TGCAGCGTAGCCTCAAACTATGGCTACACCTTC
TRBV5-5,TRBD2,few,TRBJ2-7,CASSLGLAGAYEQYF,TGTGCCAGCAGCTTGGGGTTAGCGGGAGCCTACGAGCAGTACTTC
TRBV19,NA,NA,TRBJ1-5,CASSIDTIWQPQHF,TGTGCCAGTAGTATTGATACGATATGGCAGCCCCAGCATTTT
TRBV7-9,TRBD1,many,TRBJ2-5,CASSADREQETQYF,TGTGCCAGCAGCGCCGACAGGGAGCAAGAGACCCAGTACTTC
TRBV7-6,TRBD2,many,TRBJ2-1,CASSLGASGIPSQFF,TGTGCCAGCAGCTTAGGAGCTAGCGGGATCCCGTCGCAGTTCTTC
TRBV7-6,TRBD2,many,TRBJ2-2,CASSQVAGVAGELFF,TGTGCCAGCAGCCAGGTAGCGGGAGTCGCCGGGGAGCTGTTTTTT
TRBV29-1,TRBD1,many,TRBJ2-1,CSVVTGEHNEQFF,TGCAGCGTTGTGACAGGGGAGCACAATGAGCAGTTCTTC
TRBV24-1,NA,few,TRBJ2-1,CATSDRGAGAGSSYNEQFF,TGTGCCACCAGTGACCGGGGGGCGGGAGCGGGTAGCTCCTACAATGAGCAGTTCTTC
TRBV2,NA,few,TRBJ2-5,CASSEVGARETQYF,TGTGCCAGCAGTGAAGTCGGAGCTCGAGAGACCCAGTACTTC
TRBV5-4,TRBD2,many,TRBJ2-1,CASSLGFASGRTYNEQFF,TGTGCCAGCAGCTTGGGGTTTGCTAGCGGGAGAACCTACAATGAGCAGTTCTTC
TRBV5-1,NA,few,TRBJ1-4,CASSLVSGRNEKLFF,TGCGCCAGCAGCTTGGTTTCGGGGAGAAATGAAAAACTGTTTTTT
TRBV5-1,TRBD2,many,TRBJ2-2,CASSLLAGIKANTGELFF,TGCGCCAGCAGCTTGCTAGCGGGAATTAAAGCGAACACCGGGGAGCTGTTTTTT
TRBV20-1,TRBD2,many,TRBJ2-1,CSARSGTRLRNEQFF,TGCAGTGCTAGATCCGGGACTAGACTCCGCAATGAGCAGTTCTTC
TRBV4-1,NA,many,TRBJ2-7,CASSQEYRYEQYF,TGCGCCAGCAGCCAAGAGTATCGCTACGAGCAGTACTTC
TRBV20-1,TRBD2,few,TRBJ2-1,CSAQVGGTSGRYVF,TGCAGTGCCCAAGTTGGGGGGACTAGCGGGAGGTACGTCTTC
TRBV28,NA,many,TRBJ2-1,CASSSLSRNSYNEQFF,TGTGCCAGCAGTTCCCTGTCGCGAAACTCCTACAATGAGCAGTTCTTC
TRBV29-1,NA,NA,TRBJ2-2,CSVGGSGNGELFF,TGCAGCGTTGGCGGATCAGGGAACGGGGAGCTGTTTTTT
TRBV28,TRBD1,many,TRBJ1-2,CASETSPGQGISGGNYGYTF,TGTGCCAGCGAAACCTCACCGGGACAGGGAATTAGCGGGGGGAACTATGGCTACACCTTC
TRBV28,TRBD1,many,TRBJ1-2,CASSAYQGGGYTF,TGTGCCAGCAGTGCCTACCAGGGGGGAGGCTACACCTTC
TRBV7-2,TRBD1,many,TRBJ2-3,CASSRDRTTDTQYF,TGTGCCAGCAGCCGGGACAGAACCACAGATACGCAGTATTTT
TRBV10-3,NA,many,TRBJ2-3,CAILGDTQYF,TGTGCCATCTTGGGGGATACGCAGTATTTT
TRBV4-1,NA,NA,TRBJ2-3,CASSQTRIALPSTDTQYF,TGCGCCAGCAGCCAAACAAGAATAGCGCTACCTAGCACAGATACGCAGTATTTT
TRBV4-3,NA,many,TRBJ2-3,CASSQVPDGITDTQYF,TGCGCCAGCAGCCAAGTGCCTGACGGGATCACAGATACGCAGTATTTT
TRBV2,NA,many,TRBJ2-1,CASTESWANEQFF,TGTGCCAGCACGGAGTCCTGGGCCAATGAGCAGTTCTTC
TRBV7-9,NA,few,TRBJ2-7,CASSLGNGEEYF,TGTGCCAGCAGCTTAGGGAACGGGGAGGAGTACTTC
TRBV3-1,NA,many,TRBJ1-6,CASSPNRRSPLHF,TGTGCCAGCAGCCCGAATCGTAGGTCACCCCTCCACTTT
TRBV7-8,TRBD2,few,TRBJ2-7,CASAPRLADYEQYF,TGTGCCAGCGCCCCACGGCTAGCGGACTACGAGCAGTACTTC
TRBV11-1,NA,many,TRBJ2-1,CASSSIVRDNEQFF,TGTGCCAGCAGCTCCATCGTGAGGGACAATGAGCAGTTCTTC
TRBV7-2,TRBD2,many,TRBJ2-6,CASSLFSAGGTSGANVLTF,TGTGCCAGCAGCTTATTTTCGGCGGGAGGTACCTCTGGGGCCAACGTCCTGACTTTC
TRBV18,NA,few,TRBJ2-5,CASSPVTSQETQYF,TGTGCCAGCTCACCGGTCACCAGCCAAGAGACCCAGTACTTC
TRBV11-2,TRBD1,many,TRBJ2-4,CASNDPGQGSLAKNIQYF,TGTGCCAGCAACGACCCGGGACAGGGGTCTCTAGCCAAAAACATTCAGTACTTC
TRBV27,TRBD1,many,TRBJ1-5,CASSLGQGENQPQHF,TGTGCCAGCAGTTTAGGACAGGGGGAGAATCAGCCCCAGCATTTT
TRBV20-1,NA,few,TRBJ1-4,CSARRTVEKLFF,TGCAGTGCTCGGAGGACGGTAGAAAAACTGTTTTTT